This record concerns one TCR beta chain sequence. V was clipped by 10 bases and J by 4 bases; unmatched bases: 9. The CDR3 is 14 amino acids. Germline V gives CDR1 LNHDA, CDR2 SQIVND (reference sequence). This specimen belongs to a study of blood T cell repertoires in COVID-19. Study at large: Whether acute or convalescent, the COVID-19 samples came from the United States, Italy and Spain.

In the source study's methods: Scientists estimated how many nucleated cells there were by amplifying reference gene primers. Here immunoSEQ multiplex PCR was the method, and the copy in TCRdb shows in-frame clones only, minus some. That table furnishes V, J and clone size, whereas the DNA furnished D and trimming. The top ten clones hold around 1.5% of a sample with under 300,000 clones, about 79% of them seen once. The TCR originated in a woman aged 40 to 50 who had recovered from COVID-19. The rearrangement uses TRBV19 and TRBJ2-3, with 9 bases matching TRBD2. The sample comprised peripheral blood. CDR3 in DNA: TGTGCCACCATTAGCGGGGGCCGCCCAGATACGCAGTATTTT. The encoded protein is CATISGGRPDTQYF. Filled out from reference TRBV19 and TRBJ2-3, the complete variable domain reads DGGITQSPKYLFRKEGQNVTLSCEQNLNHDAMYWYRQDPGQGLRLIYYSQIVNDFQKGDIAEGYSVSREKKESFPLTVTSAQKNPTAFYLCATISGGRPDTQYFGPGTRLTVL.